The clone carrying this T cell receptor beta chain occurred many times. The target antigen is unknown. V dropped 4 bases and J dropped 4; count of bases not matched to a gene: 11. This CDR3 contains 16 residues. Germline assignment: CDR1 SGHRS and CDR2 YFSETQ. This specimen comes from a study of neurological immune-mediated disorders. Documented time point: technical triplicate 3. Sorted libraries used around 910,000 CD4+ or CD8+ T cells. As for the cDNA, it was generated by 5'RACE with 10-nucleotide random UMIs. TCRdb re-called the 5' RACE reads through MiXCR, storing one row per CDR3 protein. The sample yields about 30,000 distinct CDR3 sequences, 15% to 20% seen once. Whole-study findings and limits: Patients with HTLV-1-associated myelopathy showed the most TCR clonal expansion. Those with multiple sclerosis showed the least, falling below healthy controls.

This TCR came from a female donor with HTLV-1-associated myelopathy (HAM/TSP). Sequencing input: CD4+ T cells from blood. This sequence joins TRBV5-1 and TRBJ1-3; 7 bases are a match to TRBD1. CDR3 bases: TGCGCCAGCAGCGCGCTTTCGACAGGGATAGGAAACACCATATATTTT. This codes for CASSALSTGIGNTIYF.